The source of this TCR beta chain is a study of Ad26.COV2.S vaccination and SARS-CoV-2 variants. Overall study: Intramuscularly, Ad26.COV2.S was given either once or twice, 56 days apart. Whole-study findings and limits: Quantification of TCR breadth and depth may have yielded underestimates of total T cell responses. Individuals receiving vaccine had higher spike-specific TCR breadth than placebo recipients did.

V lost 2 bases, J lost 0 bases, and 13 bases lay in between. The CDR3 has 16 amino acids. Germline V lookup: CDR1 SGHVS, CDR2 FQNEAQ. With regard to this clone: Its antigen remains unknown.

Specified treatment: roughly 18 received Ad26.COV2.S at low or high dose, single or two shots; several received placebo; per-sample allocation not given. Sampling was performed 63 days after the first vaccine or placebo injection. Only in-frame clones appear in the TCRdb table, and some are missing; sequencing was by immunoSEQ multiplex PCR. The data hold around 350,000 clones, with 80% to 90% observed a single time. The origin of this receptor is a person aged 18-65 years who received the Ad26.COV2.S COVID-19 vaccine or a placebo. The chain combines TRBV7-8 with TRBJ2-5; D is possibly TRBD2 (6 bases). Sequencing was performed on peripheral blood, taken in a trial of Ad26.COV2.S vaccine versus placebo. Here the CDR3 DNA reads TGTGCCAGCAGCTTAATAGGTCGGGGGAACCAAGAGACCCAGTACTTC. Amino acids: CASSLIGRGNQETQYF.